The 27 T cell receptor beta chains in this list originate from one sample, sequenced in a study of T cells after yellow fever vaccination. One entry per CDR3 protein results from TCRdb running MiXCR on the 5' RACE reads. The data contain some 670,000 distinct CDR3 sequences, around an eighth of them singletons. The sequencing here drew on PBMCs, taken on the day of the yellow fever booster vaccination. The receptors shown here come from a young man who received the YFV17D yellow fever vaccine.

The gene calls are TRBV7-3 and TRBJ2-6; D remains ambiguous. Germline values: CDR1 SGHTA, CDR2 FQGTGA. V was clipped by 4 bases and J by 8 bases, with 6 bases between them. There are 12 residues in the CDR3. Here the CDR3 reads CASSSATNVLTF. The CDR3 DNA is TGTGCCAGCAGCTCGGCGACCAACGTCCTGACTTTC. Supplemented by reference TRBV7-3 and TRBJ2-6, the full variable domain reads GAGVSQTPSNKVTEKGKYVELRCDPISGHTALYWYRQSLGQGPEFLIYFQGTGAADDSGLPNDRFFAVRPEGSVSTLKIQRTERGDSAVYLCASSSATNVLTFGAGSRLTVL.

The table lists this clonotype with a few counts. The chain has TRBV5-1 and TRBJ2-5, with D possibly being TRBD1 or TRBD2 (5 bases each). There are 17 residues in the CDR3. Trimming shortened V by 6 bases and J by 5 bases, and 26 bases separated the two germline ends. The germline V gene has CDR1 SGHRS and CDR2 YFSETQ. The CDR3 region has the DNA TGCGCCAGCACCTGGGGAGTGAGGGACCCACACCGGGAGACCCAGTACTTC. Amino acid sequence: CASTWGVRDPHRETQYF.

The rearrangement uses TRBV24-1 and TRBJ1-5; possible D gene TRBD1, 5 bases. This CDR3 has 13 amino acids. Germline V lookup: CDR1 KGHDR, CDR2 SFDVKD. Trimming took off 8 bases at V and 6 bases at J, with 13 bases between the two ends. The CDR3 protein is CATIRTFGQPQHF. The CDR3 bases are TGTGCCACCATCAGGACATTCGGTCAGCCCCAGCATTTT.

The sample holds a few counts of this clonotype. The genes are TRBV12-3 or TRBV12-4 and TRBJ2-7; perhaps TRBD2 as D (5 bases). V gave up 6 bases and J gave up 0 bases, with 12 bases separating them. The CDR3 spans 14 residues. CDR3 residues: CASRPAGSSYEQYF. The CDR3 nucleotides are TGTGCCAGCAGGCCGGCTGGGAGCTCCTACGAGCAGTACTTC.

This chain uses TRBV20-1 with TRBJ1-1; D gene unclear. The V and J ends lost 6 bases and 1 base respectively, with 9 bases between them. Germline lookup yields CDR1 DFQATT and CDR2 SNEGSKA (reference sequence). This CDR3 has 12 amino acids. DNA for the CDR3: TGCAGTGCCAAGCGGGGGAACACTGAAGCTTTCTTT. It translates to CSAKRGNTEAFF.

The rearrangement joins TRBV7-2 to TRBJ2-1; 9 nucleotides agree with TRBD1. Germline V gene data show CDR1 as SGHTA and CDR2 as FQGNSA. This CDR3 has 15 amino acids. The junction had 5 bases not matched to a gene; V was cut back by 4 bases and J by 4 bases. CDR3 sequence (DNA): TGTACCAGCAGCTCGGGACAGGGTCATTACAATGAGCAGTTCTTC. This encodes CTSSSGQGHYNEQFF.

This clonotype was seen only a few times. The CDR3 region has the DNA TGCGCCAGCAGACCGCAGGGGGCAAGAGACACTGAAGCTTTCTTT. Protein sequence: CASRPQGARDTEAFF. The chain uses TRBV5-1 and TRBJ1-1; 8 bases agree with TRBD1. The CDR3 is 15 residues long. Germline values: CDR1 SGHRS, CDR2 YFSETQ. Unmatched junction bases numbered 9, after V lost 5 bases and J lost 3 bases.

This clonotype was observed many times. CDR3: CASSARLAGYNEQFF. As DNA, the CDR3 is TGTGCCAGCAGTGCCCGTCTAGCGGGGTACAATGAGCAGTTCTTC. V gene TRBV28 combines with J gene TRBJ2-1, with 9 bases that match TRBD2. Germline lookup yields CDR1 MDHEN and CDR2 SYDVKM. Trimming took 5 bases from V and 4 from J; bases not matched to a gene: 6. CDR3 length: 15 residues.

V is TRBV12-3 or TRBV12-4 and J is TRBJ2-4, with D maybe TRBD1 (6 bases). This CDR3 has 15 residues. The ends were cut back, 5 bases at V and 7 bases at J, with 18 bases in the middle. This CDR3 reads CASSLQQGLPNIQYF. For the CDR3, the DNA is TGTGCCAGCAGTCTGCAACAGGGTCTCCCCAACATTCAGTACTTC.

This clonotype was seen a handful of times. The chain joins TRBV20-1 to TRBJ2-5; the D gene could be TRBD1 or TRBD2 (5 bases each). This CDR3 is 14 amino acids long. V gave up 0 bases and J gave up 6 bases, with 14 bases separating them. Germline lookup yields CDR1 DFQATT and CDR2 SNEGSKA (reference sequence). CDR3 sequence (DNA): TGCAGTGCTAGAGAAGGGACCAGAGGGAAGACCCAGTACTTC. Translating it yields CSAREGTRGKTQYF.

In this sample, this clonotype turned up a few times. The chain uses TRBV7-6 and TRBJ2-2; TRBD2 matches at 7 bases. Trimming cost V 5 bases and J 6 bases; bases outside gene matches: 15. The CDR3 has 17 residues. The germline V gene has CDR1 SGHVS and CDR2 FNYEAQ. The DNA for the CDR3 is TGTGCCAGCAGCCTGGGGCTCAACGGGGGGTCCCCCGGGGAGCTGTTTTTT. Translated: CASSLGLNGGSPGELFF.

This clonotype was observed a handful of times. The chain couples TRBV7-2 to TRBJ2-7; perhaps TRBD2 as D (6 bases). This CDR3 is built from 15 residues. Trimming cost V 4 bases and J 0 bases, with 13 bases left between them. Germline V CDR1 and CDR2: SGHTA, FQGNSA. The CDR3, as DNA: TGTGCCAGCAGCTGGGGGGACCCGAGCTCCTACGAGCAGTACTTC. Protein: CASSWGDPSSYEQYF.

This clonotype has more than one count but fewer than ten. This rearrangement joins TRBV20-1 to TRBJ2-5; D remains unclear. Per the germline V gene, CDR1 is DFQATT and CDR2 is SNEGSKA (reference sequence). The CDR3 sequence is 16 residues long. V was clipped by 0 bases and J by 5 bases, with 19 bases between them. In nucleotides, the CDR3 is TGCAGTGCTAGAGATCCGTTGGCGTATTTCAGCGAGACCCAGTACTTC. It yields the protein CSARDPLAYFSETQYF.

V is TRBV20-1 and J is TRBJ2-3, with D perhaps matching TRBD1 or TRBD2 (5 bases each). The CDR3 runs 12 residues. Germline V lookup: CDR1 DFQATT, CDR2 SNEGSKA (reference sequence). Trimming cost V 6 bases and J 2 bases, with 9 bases left between them. CDR3 bases: TGCAGTGCGGGACCTTTCACAGATACGCAGTATTTT. It translates to CSAGPFTDTQYF.

The chain carries TRBV2 and TRBJ2-2; D is possibly TRBD1 or TRBD2 (6 bases each). Germline V gene lookup returns CDR1 SNHLY and CDR2 FYNNEI. This CDR3 is 15 amino acids long. Between the trimmed V and J ends, which lost 3 bases and 3 bases, there was a span of 11 bases. CDR3 protein: CASSDEGGYTGELFF. Here the CDR3 DNA reads TGTGCCAGCAGTGACGAGGGGGGTTACACCGGGGAGCTGTTTTTT.

The genes are TRBV6-2 or TRBV6-3 and TRBJ1-6; 8 bases match TRBD1. Per the germline V gene, CDR1 is MNHEY and CDR2 is SVGEGT. J gave up 7 bases and V 10 bases, and 6 bases lay outside the gene matches. The CDR3 extends over 13 amino acids. DNA of the CDR3: TGTGCCACCGTGGACAGGGCGAATTCACCCCTCCACTTT. This encodes CATVDRANSPLHF.

The chain uses TRBV21-1 and TRBJ2-7; the table's D gene call, TRBD2, was not cross checked with the DNA. TRBV21-1 is designated a pseudogene. The CDR3 is 16 residues long. CDR3 sequence reads: CASSLEPSGSSYEQYF. As DNA, the CDR3 is TGTGCCAGCAGCCTCGAACCTAGCGGGAGCTCCTACGAGCAGTACTTC.

The rearrangement links TRBV5-1 to TRBJ2-7, with unresolved D. CDR1 and CDR2 (germline): SGHRS, YFSETQ. Deletions cut 4 bases from V and 1 base from J, with 9 bases between. The length of the CDR3 is 13 residues. CDR3 in DNA: TGCGCCAGCAGCCCTCTATCATCCTACGAGCAGTACTTC. Protein sequence: CASSPLSSYEQYF.

This clonotype was observed a few times. The junction departs from germline at one end; a sequencing error may be responsible. The V call is TRBV7-8, the J call TRBJ1-5; no definite D call. The CDR3 runs to 17 residues. Germline loops: CDR1 SGHVS, CDR2 FQNEAQ. The CDR3 loop is CASSLASIIGSDQPQHF. The DNA of the CDR3 is TGTGCCAGCAGCTTAGCAAGTATTATTGGTAGCGATCAGCCCCAGCATTTT.

This clonotype was recorded a few times. The rearrangement uses TRBV30 and TRBJ2-7; D is unresolved. The germline CDR1 and CDR2 sequences are GTSNPN and SVGIG (reference sequence). This CDR3 is 15 amino acids long. Trimming removed 0 bases from V and 2 bases from J, with 14 bases in between. CDR3 sequence (DNA): TGTGCCTGGAGTGTTCAGTTTGGGCGTACCTACGAGCAGTACTTC. Translated, it gives CAWSVQFGRTYEQYF.

This clonotype came up a few times. J is TRBJ2-1 and V is TRBV7-9, with TRBD1 matching over 9 bases. V gave up 6 bases and J gave up 2 bases; unmatched junction bases: 5. Germline lookup yields CDR1 SEHNR and CDR2 FQNEAQ (reference sequence). The CDR3 extends over 15 amino acids. In DNA form, the CDR3 reads TGTGCCAGCAGGCTGGACAGGGGCCCCTACAATGAGCAGTTCTTC. Translating it yields CASRLDRGPYNEQFF.

The chain uses TRBV13 and TRBJ2-1; maybe TRBD1 (5 bases). The CDR3 is 16 amino acids. Between the trimmed V and J ends, which lost 4 bases and 4 bases, there was a span of 17 bases. Germline V lookup: CDR1 PRHDT, CDR2 FYEKMQ (reference sequence). CDR3 sequence reads: CASSSPTETIYNEQFF. CDR3 nucleotide sequence: TGTGCCAGCAGCTCCCCGACAGAAACAATATACAATGAGCAGTTCTTC.

The V and J genes are TRBV5-1 and TRBJ1-4; D gene unclear. The V gene's germline CDR1 is SGHRS and CDR2 YFSETQ. The CDR3 sequence is 15 residues long. Trimming stripped 4 bases from V and 13 bases from J, with 23 bases between. CDR3 coding DNA: TGCGCCAGCAGCCCCTTCACCTATATCTCGGACGGACTGTTTTTT. This codes for CASSPFTYISDGLFF.

V usage is TRBV5-1 and J usage is TRBJ2-6; D is ambiguous. Looked up from germline, CDR1 is SGHRS and CDR2 is YFSETQ. Trimming took 6 bases from V and 2 from J, leaving 15 bases between them. The CDR3 totals 16 residues. The CDR3 nucleotides are TGCGCCAGCATTTCAGGACGGTTAGCTGGGGCCAACGTCCTGACTTTC. It encodes CASISGRLAGANVLTF.

V and J are TRBV5-5 and TRBJ1-1; 8 bases fit TRBD1. CDR3 length equals 14 residues. With 1 base clipped from V and 4 bases from J, the junction kept 3 bases outside the gene matches. Germline V gene data show CDR1 as SGHKS and CDR2 as YYEKEE (reference sequence). The CDR3 here is CASSLRQGRTEAFF. DNA of the CDR3: TGTGCCAGCAGCTTGCGACAGGGGCGCACTGAAGCTTTCTTT.

Comment on this clonotype: The junction departs from germline at one end; a sequencing error may be responsible. The J gene is TRBJ1-1, the V gene TRBV7-9; 7 bases line up with TRBD1. This CDR3 has 15 residues. CDR1 is SEHNR and CDR2 is FQNEAQ in the germline V gene (reference sequence). The CDR3 coding sequence is TGTGCCAGCAGCTTATTGGGGGACAGCTACACTGAAGCTTCCTTT. Encoded protein: CASSLLGDSYTEASF.

Note on this clonotype: A much larger clone differs by one base, so this may be a read error. The V gene is TRBV6-6, the J gene TRBJ2-5, with no clear D. The CDR3 is made up of 12 amino acids. CDR1 MNHNY and CDR2 SVGAGI come from the germline V gene (reference sequence). V was shortened by 6 bases and J by 1 base, with 6 bases between the two germline ends. The CDR3 DNA follows: TGTGCCAGCAGGATGGGCCAAGAGACCCAGTACTTC. Translating it yields CASRMGQETQYF.